This T cell receptor (beta chain) was documented in a study of patients and donors after allogeneic stem cell transplantation. The CDR3 length is 15 residues. Trimming took 6 bases from V and 1 from J; bases not matched to a gene: 5. In germline, CDR1 is WSHSY, CDR2 SAAADI. MiXCR was run by TCRdb on the RT-PCR reads, yielding one entry per CDR3 protein. The data show about 200,000 distinct CDR3 sequences, about 37% seen once. The chain uses TRBV10-2 and TRBJ2-3; TRBD2 agrees at 9 bases. This sequence was found in a human donor who was either an allogeneic HSCT recipient or a stem cell or donor lymphocyte infusion donor (not recorded which). It is not recorded whose cells these are; they may come from a transplant donor. Source material: blood, either unsorted or a sorted T cell fraction (not recorded which). The CDR3: CASRWRTSGTDTQYF. CDR3 coding DNA: TGCGCCAGCAGATGGCGGACTAGCGGCACAGATACGCAGTATTTT.